This record covers a single T cell receptor beta chain. Its specificity is not known. The CDR3 has 18 residues. The V segment lost 2 bases and the J segment 0 bases; nucleotides outside the gene matches: 6. Germline CDR1 LNHDA, CDR2 SQIVND (reference sequence). Only in-frame clones appear in the TCRdb table, and some are missing; sequencing was by immunoSEQ multiplex PCR. The table shows 120,000 or so clones, with roughly 90% occurring only once. The sample comes from a study of cytomegalovirus exposure and HLA in healthy donors. The donors were part of the validation cohort, which consisted of under 150 subjects and was separate from the first cohort of about 650 subjects. General study points: In a later analysis, first-cohort TCR clusters were found to tend to co-occur in the 130 or so validation repertoires. Among the CMV-associated chains, a few were confirmed in vitro as specific for CMV antigens. Among TCR beta chains, those listed as cytomegalovirus-associated numbered about 150.

Sequenced input: PBMCs. The chain recombines TRBV19 with TRBJ1-4; 10 nucleotides match TRBD1. The TCR was taken from a woman between 18 and 29 years old in good health and CMV-seronegative. The CDR3 nucleotides read TGTGCCAGTAGTATATGGGACAGGGGCGTTGCAACTAATGAAAAACTGTTTTTT. Translated: CASSIWDRGVATNEKLFF.